Listed here are 11 T cell receptor beta chains from one sample, sequenced in a study of blood T cell repertoires in COVID-19. Profiling relied on immunoSEQ multiplex PCR, and the TCRdb table lists in-frame clones only, not all of them. The sample has 300,000 to 450,000 clones, 88% seen once. Input material: PBMCs or T cells enriched from blood (not recorded which). The receptors shown here come from a woman younger than 30 who had recovered from COVID-19.

V and J are TRBV4-2 and TRBJ2-1; 9 nucleotides match TRBD2. Germline CDR1 is LGHNA and CDR2 is YNFKEQ. The CDR3 runs 16 residues. The ends lost 5 bases at V and 1 base at J; junction bases unmatched: 6. As DNA, the CDR3 is TGTGCCAGCAGCGAGGCGGGGGGGCTGTCCTACAATGAGCAGTTCTTC. Encoded protein: CASSEAGGLSYNEQFF.

This clone has only one observation. The rearrangement joins TRBV19 to TRBJ2-7; 9 bases line up with TRBD1. Per germline, CDR1 LNHDA and CDR2 SQIVND (reference sequence). This CDR3 is 18 amino acids long. Germline trimming cut 5 bases from V and 4 bases from J; bases unmatched to any gene: 18. This CDR3 reads CASSQTNELTGGLYEQYF. In DNA form, the CDR3 reads TGTGCCAGTAGTCAAACAAACGAACTCACAGGGGGCCTGTACGAGCAGTACTTC.

The CDR3 loop reads CASSQGDRSPWYGYTF. The CDR3 nucleotides read TGCGCCAGCAGCCAAGGGGACAGGAGCCCTTGGTATGGCTACACCTTC. The chain combines TRBV4-3 with TRBJ1-2, with TRBD1 matching over 8 bases. This CDR3 has 16 residues. Germline CDR1 is LGHNA and CDR2 is YSLEER. V dropped 1 base and J dropped 5; count of bases not matched to a gene: 9.

The chain carries TRBV5-1 and TRBJ2-1; TRBD2 might be the D (5 bases). The CDR3 is 15 residues long. Germline V gene data show CDR1 as SGHRS and CDR2 as YFSETQ. V lost 0 bases to trimming and J lost 6 bases, with 13 bases between them. CDR3 sequence (DNA): TGCGCCAGCAGCTTGGAGGTAATGGGAGTCAATGAGCAGTTCTTC. Amino acids: CASSLEVMGVNEQFF. The whole variable domain, remainder taken from reference TRBV5-1 and TRBJ2-1, is KAGVTQTPRYLIKTRGQQVTLSCSPISGHRSVSWYQQTPGQGLQFLFEYFSETQRNKGNFPGRFSGRQFSNSRSEMNVSTLELGDSALYLCASSLEVMGVNEQFFGPGTRLTVL.

The rearrangement joins TRBV7-6 to TRBJ1-2; TRBD1 matches at 10 bases. The V gene's germline CDR1 is SGHVS and CDR2 FNYEAQ. The CDR3 is made up of 16 amino acids. V lost 4 bases to trimming and J lost 4 bases; unmatched junction nucleotides: 9. The CDR3 nucleotides read TGTGCCAGCAGCTACAACCCGGGACAGGGGTCCTATGGCTACACCTTC. Protein: CASSYNPGQGSYGYTF.

This clone came up once. The rearrangement uses TRBV27 and TRBJ1-2; 8 bases agree with TRBD1. CDR1 and CDR2 (germline): MNHEY, SMNVEV (reference sequence). The junction had 6 bases not matched to a gene; V was cut back by 2 bases and J by 4 bases. The CDR3 is 15 residues long. The CDR3, as DNA: TGTGCCAGCAGTTTAGACAGGGGCGCAATCTATGGCTACACCTTC. It encodes CASSLDRGAIYGYTF.

The chain uses TRBV7-2 and TRBJ2-5; unclear D gene. This CDR3 is built from 15 residues. V lost 0 bases and J lost 1, with 9 bases in between. Germline V gene sequence: CDR1 SGHTA, CDR2 FQGNSA. The CDR3 DNA sequence: TGTGCCAGCAGCTTAGCGGCGGTTCTCCAAGAGACCCAGTACTTC. Translated: CASSLAAVLQETQYF.

The gene calls are TRBV15 and TRBJ1-4; D is undetermined. The CDR3 extends over 15 amino acids. V lost 5 bases to trimming and J lost 4 bases, with 14 bases between them. Looked up from germline, CDR1 is LNHNV and CDR2 is YYDKDF (reference sequence). The CDR3 spells CATSAHQVLNEKLFF. Here the CDR3 DNA reads TGTGCCACCAGCGCACATCAGGTTCTTAATGAAAAACTGTTTTTT.

The rearrangement joins TRBV19 to TRBJ1-4; D not certain. The germline V gene encodes CDR1 LNHDA and CDR2 SQIVND (reference sequence). The CDR3 length is 13 residues. Trimming took 3 bases from V and 8 from J, leaving 10 bases between them. CDR3 DNA: TGTGCCAGTAGTATCGGGCAGCGGGAAAAACTGTTTTTT. This sequence encodes CASSIGQREKLFF.

This rearrangement joins TRBV5-1 to TRBJ1-4, with 7 bases aligning to TRBD1. The CDR3 spans 16 residues. Germline assignment: CDR1 SGHRS and CDR2 YFSETQ. The V segment lost 4 bases and the J segment 0 bases; nucleotides outside the gene matches: 6. The CDR3 sequence is CASSVWTGATNEKLFF. The CDR3 DNA follows: TGCGCCAGCAGCGTCTGGACAGGTGCAACTAATGAAAAACTGTTTTTT.

The V and J genes are TRBV27 and TRBJ2-1; the match to TRBD2 covers 11 bases. The J segment lost 4 bases and the V segment lost 5 bases, leaving 4 bases of the junction unmatched. CDR1 and CDR2 (germline): MNHEY, SMNVEV (reference sequence). CDR3 size: 15 residues. In DNA form, the CDR3 reads TGTGCCAGCAGTGCCGGGACTAGCGGTTACAATGAGCAGTTCTTC. Amino acid sequence: CASSAGTSGYNEQFF.